What follows are 14 T cell receptor beta chains derived from one specimen sequenced in a study of blood T cell repertoires in COVID-19. Sequencing used immunoSEQ multiplex PCR; TCRdb keeps in-frame clones, though not all of them. The sample lists roughly 350,000 clones; roughly 85% were seen once. The specimen sequenced was peripheral blood. Receptors originate from a woman aged 18 to 35 with acute or convalescent COVID-19.

About this clone itself: This may arise from a read error, as a much more abundant clone is one base away. V is TRBV11-3 and J is TRBJ1-1, with TRBD1 matching over 7 bases. This CDR3 has 13 amino acids. The J segment lost 3 bases and the V segment lost 4 bases, leaving 2 bases of the junction unmatched. Germline V gives CDR1 SGHNT, CDR2 YENEEA. For the CDR3, the DNA is TGTGCCAGCAGCTACGACAGGGACACTGAAGCTTTCTTT. Protein product: CASSYDRDTEAFF.

The rearrangement links TRBV6-1 to TRBJ1-2; D remains ambiguous. This CDR3 region has 17 residues. Germline assignment: CDR1 MNHNS and CDR2 SASEGT. V lost 0 bases to trimming and J lost 1 base, with 15 bases between them. The CDR3, as DNA: TGTGCCAGCAGTGAAGCTCTGAGGGTCGCCTATAACTATGGCTACACCTTC. It specifies CASSEALRVAYNYGYTF.

The chain is built from TRBV6-5 and TRBJ1-2, with 10 bases aligning to TRBD1. V shed 0 bases and J 3 bases; nucleotides not matched to a gene: 4. The CDR3 covers 16 residues. Germline assignment: CDR1 MNHEY and CDR2 SVGAGI. CDR3 nucleotides: TGTGCCAGCAGTTACTCTGGGGACAGGGGATACTATGGCTACACCTTC. Its translation is CASSYSGDRGYYGYTF.

The gene calls are TRBV3-1 (or the pseudogene TRBV3-2) and TRBJ2-1, with a possible D match to TRBD2 (5 bases). The CDR3 is 11 amino acids. Trimming took off 8 bases at V and 7 bases at J, with 9 bases between the two ends. Germline lookup yields CDR1 LGHDT and CDR2 YNNKEL (reference sequence). The CDR3 protein is CASDRGNEQFF. CDR3 in DNA: TGTGCCAGCGATAGAGGGAATGAGCAGTTCTTC.

This clone came up a few times. The chain joins TRBV27 to TRBJ2-7; TRBD1 might be the D (6 bases). V lost 2 bases and J 3 bases, leaving 14 bases between the germline ends. The CDR3 has 15 amino acids. Germline V lookup: CDR1 MNHEY, CDR2 SMNVEV (reference sequence). The CDR3 DNA is TGTGCCAGCAGTTTAGTAGGACAGAGAAACTACGAGCAGTACTTC. This codes for CASSLVGQRNYEQYF.

V gene TRBV27 combines with J gene TRBJ2-3; the match to TRBD2 covers 8 bases. J lost 5 bases, V lost 5 bases, and 9 bases had no gene match. The CDR3 spans 15 residues. Per the germline V gene, CDR1 is MNHEY and CDR2 is SMNVEV (reference sequence). The CDR3 region is CASSPGTRVVDTQYF. CDR3 DNA: TGTGCCAGCAGTCCCGGGACTAGGGTAGTAGATACGCAGTATTTT.

This chain links TRBV5-1 with TRBJ1-1; possible D gene TRBD1, 5 bases. V dropped 3 bases and J dropped 5 bases, with 11 bases sitting between them. The V gene's germline CDR1 is SGHRS and CDR2 YFSETQ. CDR3 length: 13 amino acids. Written as DNA, the CDR3 is TGCGCCAGCAGCTCCTATCCAGGGACTGAAGCTTTCTTT. Amino acid sequence: CASSSYPGTEAFF.

This chain connects TRBV10-3 to TRBJ2-1; tentative D call: TRBD1 (6 bases). This CDR3 contains 13 residues. The V gene's germline CDR1 is ENHRY and CDR2 SYGVKD. V lost 6 bases and J lost 5, with 11 bases in between. DNA for the CDR3: TGTGCCATCAGACAGGGAAGCCACAATGAGCAGTTCTTC. Translating it yields CAIRQGSHNEQFF.

CDR3 bases: TGTGCCAGCAGTTACGATAGCGGGGAGCAGTTCTTC. Translating it yields CASSYDSGEQFF. The V call is TRBV6-6, the J call TRBJ2-1; the match to TRBD2 covers 7 bases. There are 12 residues in the CDR3. Trimming cost V 2 bases and J 10 bases; bases outside gene matches: 2. From germline, CDR1 is MNHNY and CDR2 SVGAGI (reference sequence).

This chain connects TRBV27 to TRBJ1-6, with 7 bases lining up with TRBD1. V shed 10 bases and J 6 bases; nucleotides not matched to a gene: 6. In germline, CDR1 is MNHEY, CDR2 SMNVEV (reference sequence). This CDR3 comprises 13 residues. Here the CDR3 reads CATGDSRNSPLHF. In nucleotides, the CDR3 is TGTGCCACAGGGGACAGCCGTAATTCACCCCTCCACTTT.

The genes are TRBV9 and TRBJ2-7; D perhaps matches TRBD2 (6 bases). The germline gives CDR1 SGDLS, CDR2 YYNGEE. The V end lost 0 bases, the J end lost 0 bases, and 16 bases lay between the germline ends. The CDR3 sequence is 17 residues long. The CDR3 DNA sequence: TGTGCCAGCAGCGTAGATGGGCGCGGGGTCAGCTCCTACGAGCAGTACTTC. Its translation: CASSVDGRGVSSYEQYF. Supplemented by reference TRBV9 and TRBJ2-7, the full variable domain reads DSGVTQTPKHLITATGQRVTLRCSPRSGDLSVYWYQQSLDQGLQFLIQYYNGEERAKGNILERFSAQQFPDLHSELNLSSLELGDSALYFCASSVDGRGVSSYEQYFGPGTRLTVT.

The chain joins TRBV4-1 to TRBJ1-2, with no clear D. Germline values: CDR1 MGHRA, CDR2 YSYEKL. V dropped 0 bases and J dropped 2 bases, with 7 bases sitting between them. The CDR3 is 14 residues long. CDR3: CASSQDPQNYGYTF. The DNA of the CDR3 is TGCGCCAGCAGCCAAGATCCCCAGAACTATGGCTACACCTTC.

The chain links TRBV5-1 to TRBJ2-3; possible D gene TRBD2, 5 bases. Germline lookup yields CDR1 SGHRS and CDR2 YFSETQ. There are 15 residues in the CDR3. The V gene lost 0 bases and the J gene lost 0 bases, with 8 bases spanning the gap. The CDR3 here is CASSLGGPSTDTQYF. The CDR3 DNA sequence: TGCGCCAGCAGCTTGGGAGGGCCTAGCACAGATACGCAGTATTTT.

The chain links TRBV28 to TRBJ1-5; TRBD1 might be the D (6 bases). This CDR3 comprises 15 residues. V was shortened by 2 bases and J by 2 bases, with 10 bases between the two germline ends. CDR1 MDHEN and CDR2 SYDVKM come from the germline V gene. The chain's CDR3 is CASSLMAGGNQPQHF. The CDR3 bases are TGTGCCAGCAGTTTAATGGCAGGGGGCAATCAGCCCCAGCATTTT.